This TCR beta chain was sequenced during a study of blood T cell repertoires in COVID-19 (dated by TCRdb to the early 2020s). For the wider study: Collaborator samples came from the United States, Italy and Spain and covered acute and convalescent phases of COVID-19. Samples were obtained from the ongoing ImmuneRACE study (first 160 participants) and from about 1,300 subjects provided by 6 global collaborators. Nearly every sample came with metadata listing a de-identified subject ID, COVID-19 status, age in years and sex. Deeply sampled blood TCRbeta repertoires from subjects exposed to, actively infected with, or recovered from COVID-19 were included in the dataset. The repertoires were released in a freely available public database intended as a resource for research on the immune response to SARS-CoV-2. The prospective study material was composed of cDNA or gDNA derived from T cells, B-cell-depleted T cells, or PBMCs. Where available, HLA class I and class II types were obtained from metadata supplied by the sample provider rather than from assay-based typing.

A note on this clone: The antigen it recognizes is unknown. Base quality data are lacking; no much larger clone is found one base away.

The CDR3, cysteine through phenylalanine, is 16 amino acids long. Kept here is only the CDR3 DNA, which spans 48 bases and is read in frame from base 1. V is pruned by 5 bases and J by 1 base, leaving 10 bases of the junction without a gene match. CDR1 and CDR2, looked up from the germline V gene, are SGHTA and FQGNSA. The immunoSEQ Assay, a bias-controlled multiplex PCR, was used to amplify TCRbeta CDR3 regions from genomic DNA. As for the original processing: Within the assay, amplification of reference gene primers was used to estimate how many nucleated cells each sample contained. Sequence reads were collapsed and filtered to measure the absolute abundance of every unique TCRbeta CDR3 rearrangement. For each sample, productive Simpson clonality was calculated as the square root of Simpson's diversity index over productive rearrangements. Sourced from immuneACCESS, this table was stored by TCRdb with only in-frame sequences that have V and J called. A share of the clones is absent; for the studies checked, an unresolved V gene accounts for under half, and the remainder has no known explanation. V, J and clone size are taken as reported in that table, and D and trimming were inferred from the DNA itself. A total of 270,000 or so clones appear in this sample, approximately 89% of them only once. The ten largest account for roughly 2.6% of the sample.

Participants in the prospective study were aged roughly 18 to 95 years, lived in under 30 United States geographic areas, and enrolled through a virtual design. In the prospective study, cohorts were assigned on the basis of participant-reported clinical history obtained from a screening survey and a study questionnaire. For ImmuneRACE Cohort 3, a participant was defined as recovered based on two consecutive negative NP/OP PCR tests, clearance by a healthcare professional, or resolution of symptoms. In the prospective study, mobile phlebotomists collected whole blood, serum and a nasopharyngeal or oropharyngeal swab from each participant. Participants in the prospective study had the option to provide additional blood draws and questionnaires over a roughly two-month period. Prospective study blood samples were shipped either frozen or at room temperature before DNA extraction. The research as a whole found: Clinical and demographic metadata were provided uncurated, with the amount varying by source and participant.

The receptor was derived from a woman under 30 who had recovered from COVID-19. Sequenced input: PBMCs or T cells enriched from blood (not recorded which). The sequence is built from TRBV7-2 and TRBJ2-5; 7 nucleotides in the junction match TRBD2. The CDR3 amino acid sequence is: CASSPSWGGGQETQYF. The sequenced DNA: TGTGCCAGCAGCCCTTCGTGGGGCGGGGGCCAAGAGACCCAGTACTTC.